Each of the 28 T cell receptor beta chains below was sequenced from the same sample in a study of CD8+CD57+ T cells in acquired aplastic anemia. All patients picked for sequencing had shown, by flow cytometry, an expansion of CD8+CD57+ cells. Profiling that covered TCR beta VDJ and CDR3 relied on genomic DNA as its template. In TCRdb, the reads were re-called with MiXCR into one record per CDR3 protein. This sample carries 90,000 to 150,000 distinct CDR3 sequences, under 65% of them seen once, and the ten largest clones take around 27%. The sequenced sample consisted of sorted CD4+, CD8+, or CD8+CD57+ T cells (not recorded which) from PBMCs. The receptors come from a human donor with aplastic anemia.

The V gene is TRBV19, the J gene TRBJ1-1, with D possibly TRBD1 on 6 matching bases. The CDR3 consists of 15 residues. V lost 6 bases and J lost 0, with 14 bases in between. CDR1 is LNHDA, CDR2 SQIVND, per germline (reference sequence). Here the CDR3 reads CASSLSDSMNTEAFF. In DNA form, the CDR3 reads TGTGCCAGTAGCCTATCGGACAGCATGAACACTGAAGCTTTCTTT.

This rearrangement joins TRBV29-1 to TRBJ1-1, with D maybe TRBD1 (6 bases). Per the germline V gene, CDR1 is SQVTM and CDR2 is ANQGSEA. The CDR3 has 12 residues. The germline V and J ends were trimmed by 7 bases and 4 bases, with 13 bases remaining between them. The CDR3 loop is CSANRALTEAFF. The CDR3 DNA sequence: TGCAGCGCGAACAGGGCGCTCACTGAAGCTTTCTTT.

The chain combines TRBV20-1 with TRBJ2-7, with 7 bases fitting TRBD1. J lost 2 bases, V lost 5 bases, and 6 bases had no gene match. Germline assignment: CDR1 DFQATT and CDR2 SNEGSKA (reference sequence). This CDR3 region has 13 residues. CDR3 sequence: CSAPRGQTYEQYF. The CDR3 DNA reads TGCAGTGCTCCACGGGGACAGACCTACGAGCAGTACTTC.

This clonotype was observed once. This sequence joins TRBV7-9 and TRBJ1-1; no firm D call. The CDR3 totals 13 residues. Trimming removed 0 bases from V and 5 bases from J, with 7 bases in between. Germline V CDR1 and CDR2: SEHNR, FQNEAQ (reference sequence). The CDR3 region is CASSLATPTEAFF. The DNA of the CDR3 is TGTGCCAGCAGCTTAGCCACACCGACTGAAGCTTTCTTT.

In this sample, this clonotype turned up once. The V and J genes are TRBV7-9 and TRBJ2-5; D is uncertain. Germline V gives CDR1 SEHNR, CDR2 FQNEAQ (reference sequence). The germline V and J ends were trimmed by 5 bases and 4 bases, with 8 bases remaining between them. The CDR3 has 12 amino acids. The CDR3 DNA sequence: TGTGCCAGCAGCCAACGACTAGAGACCCAGTACTTC. It yields the protein CASSQRLETQYF.

This clonotype was recorded once. J is TRBJ2-1 and V is TRBV6-1; 8 bases map to TRBD2. With 8 bases clipped from V and 4 bases from J, the junction kept 7 bases outside the gene matches. The CDR3 runs to 14 residues. Germline values: CDR1 MNHNS, CDR2 SASEGT. CDR3 in amino acids: CASYSGGGYNEQFF. The CDR3, as DNA: TGTGCCAGCTACTCGGGGGGGGGATACAATGAGCAGTTCTTC.

V usage is TRBV3-1 and J usage is TRBJ2-2; D not resolved. Trimming stripped 0 bases from V and 1 base from J, with 3 bases between. The CDR3 sequence is 14 residues long. Germline V CDR1 and CDR2: LGHDT, YNNKEL (reference sequence). The CDR3 spells CASSQDWNTGELFF. The CDR3 coding sequence is TGTGCCAGCAGCCAAGATTGGAACACCGGGGAGCTGTTTTTT.

The gene calls are TRBV20-1 and TRBJ1-2; 9 positions match TRBD1. Germline V gene sequence: CDR1 DFQATT, CDR2 SNEGSKA (reference sequence). This CDR3 has 15 residues. V was pared by 6 bases and J by 5 bases, with 13 bases of the junction left unmatched. CDR3 DNA: TGCAGTGCCACAGGAACAGGGGGCGATCTGTATGGCTACACCTTC. Protein: CSATGTGGDLYGYTF.

In its sample, this clonotype was seen many times. V gene TRBV5-1 combines with J gene TRBJ2-1, with 7 bases lining up with TRBD2. V lost 1 base and J lost 8; bases outside the gene matches: 9. Germline assignment: CDR1 SGHRS and CDR2 YFSETQ. There are 15 residues in the CDR3. CDR3: CASSLWGGSGDEQFF. The CDR3 coding sequence is TGCGCCAGCAGCTTGTGGGGCGGGAGCGGTGATGAGCAGTTCTTC.

In this sample, this clonotype turned up once. The chain is built from TRBV29-1 and TRBJ2-2, with 13 bases identical to TRBD2. The CDR3 sequence is 16 residues long. J lost 4 bases, V lost 7 bases, and 9 bases had no gene match. Germline lookup yields CDR1 SQVTM and CDR2 ANQGSEA. The CDR3 sequence is CSGLGLAGRSTGELFF. The CDR3, as DNA: TGCAGCGGATTGGGACTAGCGGGACGAAGCACCGGGGAGCTGTTTTTT.

The chain links TRBV24-1 to TRBJ2-3; D might be TRBD2 (6 bases). Germline CDR1 is KGHDR and CDR2 is SFDVKD. This CDR3 region has 14 residues. Between the trimmed V and J ends, which lost 5 bases and 0 bases, there was a span of 8 bases. The CDR3 protein is CATSGGGSTDTQYF. The CDR3 DNA reads TGTGCCACCAGTGGGGGAGGAAGCACAGATACGCAGTATTTT.

This clonotype was seen many times. This chain joins TRBV5-8 and TRBJ2-3, with no clear D. Germline CDR1 reads SGHTS; CDR2 reads YDEGEE. The V and J ends lost 3 bases and 0 bases respectively, with 2 bases between them. The CDR3 is 12 amino acids. This CDR3 is CASSWSTDTQYF. CDR3 nucleotides: TGTGCCAGCAGCTGGAGCACAGATACGCAGTATTTT.

V usage is TRBV9 and J usage is TRBJ2-7; D not certain. CDR3 length: 14 residues. The V end was cut by 4 bases, the J end by 2 bases, with 13 bases between. The germline V gene has CDR1 SGDLS and CDR2 YYNGEE. The CDR3 loop is CASSPDPGAYEQYF. CDR3 in DNA: TGTGCCAGCAGCCCAGACCCGGGTGCCTACGAGCAGTACTTC.

There are many counts of this clonotype. V usage is TRBV4-2 and J usage is TRBJ1-2, with TRBD1 matching 7 bases. Germline CDR1 LGHNA, CDR2 YNFKEQ. The CDR3 consists of 17 residues. Losses at the gene ends were 5 bases for V and 1 base for J; bases not matched to a gene: 13. In DNA form, the CDR3 reads TGTGCCAGCAGCGTCAACAGGGGCCCAAGACTTAACTATGGCTACACCTTC. Its translation: CASSVNRGPRLNYGYTF.

This rearrangement joins TRBV29-1 to TRBJ1-5; the D is unclear. The CDR3 extends over 13 amino acids. Trimming removed 5 bases from V and 2 bases from J, with 10 bases in between. From germline, CDR1 is SQVTM and CDR2 ANQGSEA. Here the CDR3 reads CSVRRGGNQPQHF. The CDR3 DNA sequence: TGCAGCGTTAGACGGGGAGGCAATCAGCCCCAGCATTTT.

This clonotype has a count of ten or more. The CDR3 sequence: CASRDSGNTIYF. CDR3 in DNA: TGCGCCAGCAGAGATTCCGGAAACACCATATATTTT. The V call is TRBV5-1, the J call TRBJ1-3, with unresolved D. Per the germline V gene, CDR1 is SGHRS and CDR2 is YFSETQ. V shed 5 bases and J shed 4 bases, with 7 bases lying between them. The CDR3 covers 12 residues.

This clonotype has a count of ten or more. The rearrangement links TRBV6-4 to TRBJ2-3, with TRBD1 as a possible D gene (5 bases). Germline V CDR1 and CDR2: MRHNA, SNTAGT. Trimming took off 0 bases at V and 1 base at J, with 5 bases between the two ends. The CDR3 spans 14 residues. The CDR3 sequence is CASSDSRGTDTQYF. CDR3 in DNA: TGTGCCAGCAGTGACTCCAGGGGCACAGATACGCAGTATTTT.

The chain has TRBV24-1 and TRBJ1-2, with no clear D. Germline V gives CDR1 KGHDR, CDR2 SFDVKD. The CDR3 consists of 9 residues. Trimming pared 9 bases from V and 5 bases from J, leaving 3 bases between. This chain's CDR3 is CATQYGYTF. The CDR3 coding sequence is TGTGCCACCCAATATGGCTACACCTTC.

There are a few counts of this clonotype. The rearrangement links TRBV25-1 to TRBJ1-1, with D hard to call. This CDR3 comprises 13 residues. CDR1 and CDR2 from the germline V gene are MGHDK and SYGVNS. Between the trimmed V and J ends, which lost 5 bases and 3 bases, there was a span of 10 bases. The CDR3 loop is CASSLLRDTEAFF. CDR3 bases: TGTGCCAGCAGTTTACTTCGTGACACTGAAGCTTTCTTT. Full variable domain (outside the CDR3, taken from reference TRBV25-1 and TRBJ1-1): EADIYQTPRYLVIGTGKKITLECSQTMGHDKMYWYQQDPGMELHLIHYSYGVNSTEKGDLSSESTVSRIRTEHFPLTLESARPSHTSQYLCASSLLRDTEAFFGQGTRLTVV.

The V call is TRBV28, the J call TRBJ2-7; 7 nucleotides line up with TRBD2. This CDR3 spans 14 amino acids. CDR1 and CDR2 from the germline V gene are MDHEN and SYDVKM. V dropped 2 bases and J dropped 4; count of bases not matched to a gene: 5. CDR3 DNA: TGTGCCAGCAGTTTAGAGGGAGGGCCTTACGAGCAGTACTTC. This sequence encodes CASSLEGGPYEQYF.

The sample holds a few counts of this clonotype. This chain links TRBV24-1 with TRBJ2-7; weak D call: TRBD2 (5 bases). The CDR3 is 13 residues long. V dropped 10 bases and J dropped 3 bases, with 15 bases sitting between them. CDR1 and CDR2 from the germline V gene are KGHDR and SFDVKD. CDR3 sequence (DNA): TGTGCCACTGCCCGCGGGTTAGGCTACGAGCAGTACTTC. Protein product: CATARGLGYEQYF.

The J gene is TRBJ1-6, the V gene TRBV10-1, with D possibly matching TRBD1 (5 bases). Trimming removed 6 bases from V and 9 bases from J, with 15 bases in between. The germline V gene encodes CDR1 WNHNN and CDR2 SYGVQD (reference sequence). This CDR3 region has 14 residues. CDR3 amino acids: CASSHGTVGSPLHF. The CDR3 DNA reads as TGCGCCAGCAGCCACGGGACGGTTGGTTCACCCCTCCACTTT.

The table lists this clonotype with many counts. This chain joins TRBV25-1 and TRBJ2-5; D gene unclear. The V gene's germline CDR1 is MGHDK and CDR2 SYGVNS. CDR3 length: 11 amino acids. The V and J ends lost 7 bases and 4 bases respectively, with 7 bases between them. The CDR3 coding sequence is TGTGCCAGCAAAAAGGGAGAGACCCAGTACTTC. It translates to CASKKGETQYF.

The genes are TRBV28 and TRBJ2-4; 9 bases are a match to TRBD1. The CDR3 loop spans 17 amino acids. V lost 4 bases to trimming and J lost 1 base; unmatched junction nucleotides: 8. Germline V gene sequence: CDR1 MDHEN, CDR2 SYDVKM. The CDR3 here is CASSSHRTGAAKNIQYF. CDR3 DNA: TGTGCCAGCAGTTCGCACCGGACAGGGGCCGCCAAAAACATTCAGTACTTC.

This chain links TRBV10-3 with TRBJ2-7, with no clear D. The length of the CDR3 is 15 residues. V was shortened by 7 bases and J by 0 bases, with 16 bases between the two germline ends. The germline V gene encodes CDR1 ENHRY and CDR2 SYGVKD. The CDR3 spells CAITPAPTSSYEQYF. DNA of the CDR3: TGTGCCATCACCCCAGCGCCAACGAGCTCCTACGAGCAGTACTTC.

In DNA form, the CDR3 reads TGCAGTGCTAGAGATCCGGCCGGTTCAGGGCCCCAGCATTTT. Protein: CSARDPAGSGPQHF. The chain carries TRBV20-1 and TRBJ1-5; D unresolved. The CDR3 totals 14 residues. The ends were cut back, 0 bases at V and 9 bases at J, with 15 bases in the middle. Germline V gene sequence: CDR1 DFQATT, CDR2 SNEGSKA (reference sequence).

The rearrangement links TRBV10-3 to TRBJ2-3; D could derive from TRBD1 or TRBD2 (5 bases each). CDR1 is ENHRY, CDR2 SYGVKD, per germline. V was shortened by 4 bases and J by 0 bases, with 8 bases between the two germline ends. CDR3 length: 14 residues. The DNA for the CDR3 is TGTGCCATCAGTGGAGGGACCAGCACAGATACGCAGTATTTT. It translates to CAISGGTSTDTQYF.

This clonotype appeared many times. The gene calls are TRBV6-2 or TRBV6-3 and TRBJ2-7; D call uncertain. V was cut by 0 bases and J by 3 bases, with 9 bases left in between. CDR3 length equals 14 residues. CDR1 MNHEY and CDR2 SVGEGT come from the germline V gene. CDR3: CASSYSRASYEQYF. The CDR3, as DNA: TGTGCCAGCAGTTACTCTCGGGCGAGCTACGAGCAGTACTTC.